This TCR beta chain was sequenced during a study of blood T cell repertoires in COVID-19. The overall study: COVID-19 samples collected from the United States, Italy and Spain covered acute and convalescent phases. T cells, B-cell-depleted T cells, or PBMCs supplied cDNA or gDNA.

In the original workflow: The authors estimated nucleated cell counts from reference gene primer amplification. Assay: immunoSEQ multiplex PCR; the TCRdb copy retains only in-frame clones and omits some. V and J calls plus clone size are reproduced from that table; the DNA served to infer D and trimming. The sample carries approximately 46,000 clones, roughly 84% recorded once. J gave up 3 bases and V 6 bases, and 6 bases lay outside the gene matches. This CDR3 is 13 amino acids long. The germline gives CDR1 GTSNPN, CDR2 SVGIG (reference sequence). This clone was observed once. The specimen was peripheral blood. The source is a human donor in a cohort sampled during active COVID-19. The genes are TRBV30 and TRBJ1-2, with 8 bases matching TRBD1. The chain's CDR3 is CACRGLGDYGYTF. The CDR3 DNA sequence: TGTGCCTGCAGGGGGCTAGGAGACTATGGCTACACCTTC.